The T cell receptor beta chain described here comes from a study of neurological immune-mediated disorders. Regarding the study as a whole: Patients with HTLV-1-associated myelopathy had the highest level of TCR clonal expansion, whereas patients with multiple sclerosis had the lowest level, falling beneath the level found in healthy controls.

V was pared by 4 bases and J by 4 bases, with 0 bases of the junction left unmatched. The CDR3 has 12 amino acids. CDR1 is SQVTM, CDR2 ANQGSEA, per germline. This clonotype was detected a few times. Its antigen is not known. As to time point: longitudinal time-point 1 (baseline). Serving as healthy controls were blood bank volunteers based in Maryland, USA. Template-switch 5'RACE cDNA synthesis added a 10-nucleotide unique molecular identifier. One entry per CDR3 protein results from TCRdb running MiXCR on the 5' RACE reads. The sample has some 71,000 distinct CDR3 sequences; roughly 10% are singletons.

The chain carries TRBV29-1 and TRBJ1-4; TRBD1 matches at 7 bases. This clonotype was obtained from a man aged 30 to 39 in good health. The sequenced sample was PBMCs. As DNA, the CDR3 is TGCAGCGTTGGACAGGGTAATGAAAAACTGTTTTTT. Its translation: CSVGQGNEKLFF.